The 21 T cell receptor beta chains presented below share a single source sample, sequenced in a study of blood T cell repertoires in COVID-19. The table came from immunoSEQ multiplex PCR; TCRdb's copy has only in-frame clones and leaves some out. The sample has 100,000 or so clones; 85% are singletons. Material for sequencing was peripheral blood. Source of these receptors: a woman in her sixties or seventies with active or convalescent COVID-19.

The CDR3 spells CAISSQTGGTEAFF. CDR3 DNA: TGTGCCATCAGTAGCCAGACGGGTGGCACTGAAGCTTTCTTT. The chain couples TRBV10-3 to TRBJ1-1; D not certain. The germline V and J ends were trimmed by 5 bases and 4 bases, with 14 bases remaining between them. Germline values: CDR1 ENHRY, CDR2 SYGVKD. The CDR3 spans 14 residues.

The rearrangement links TRBV7-2 to TRBJ1-1, with D possibly matching TRBD1 (5 bases). The CDR3 is made up of 13 amino acids. Per the germline V gene, CDR1 is SGHTA and CDR2 is FQGNSA. V lost 6 bases and J 5 bases, leaving 13 bases between the germline ends. For the CDR3, the DNA is TGTGCCAGCAGTCCCAGGGTTGGAACTGAAGCTTTCTTT. It specifies CASSPRVGTEAFF.

This chain links TRBV18 with TRBJ2-7; 15 bases are shared with TRBD2. Germline V gene data show CDR1 as KGHSH and CDR2 as LQKENI. V was clipped by 2 bases and J by 5 bases; unmatched bases: 7. This CDR3 is built from 17 residues. Written as DNA, the CDR3 is TGTGCCAGCTCACCAACCACGGGACTAGCGGGGGGTGACGAGCAGTACTTC. It encodes CASSPTTGLAGGDEQYF. Based on the CDR3 plus reference TRBV18 and TRBJ2-7, the full variable domain is NAGVMQNPRHLVRRRGQEARLRCSPMKGHSHVYWYRQLPEEGLKFMVYLQKENIIDESGMPKERFSAEFPKEGPSILRIQQVVRGDSAAYFCASSPTTGLAGGDEQYFGPGTRLTVT.

The gene calls are TRBV5-1 and TRBJ1-2, with D perhaps TRBD1 (6 bases). The CDR3 length is 14 residues. Trimming took off 4 bases at V and 0 bases at J, with 10 bases between the two ends. In germline, CDR1 is SGHRS, CDR2 YFSETQ. The CDR3: CASSRTAANYGYTF. CDR3 nucleotides: TGCGCCAGCAGCCGGACAGCCGCTAACTATGGCTACACCTTC.

V is TRBV3-1 (or the pseudogene TRBV3-2) and J is TRBJ1-1, with TRBD1 identical over 7 bases. Germline V gene data show CDR1 as LGHDT and CDR2 as YNNKEL (reference sequence). The CDR3 contains 17 residues. The V segment lost 4 bases and the J segment 5 bases; nucleotides outside the gene matches: 16. The CDR3 DNA reads TGTGCCAGCAGCCTTACCATCGGGGCAGGGGGAGAGACTGAAGCTTTCTTT. Translating gives CASSLTIGAGGETEAFF.

This chain connects TRBV10-3 to TRBJ2-1; 13 positions agree with TRBD2. CDR3 length equals 15 residues. CDR1 is ENHRY, CDR2 SYGVKD, per germline. Germline trimming cut 5 bases from V and 6 bases from J; bases unmatched to any gene: 4. CDR3 nucleotides: TGTGCCATCAGTAGACTAGCGGGGGGCCCCAATGAGCAGTTCTTC. It yields the protein CAISRLAGGPNEQFF.

J is TRBJ2-3 and V is TRBV29-1; 12 bases are a match to TRBD1. V lost 2 bases, J lost 6 bases, and 12 bases stayed unmatched. Germline CDR1 reads SQVTM; CDR2 reads ANQGSEA. This CDR3 has 17 residues. The CDR3 loop is CSVEMFGTGGLLDTQYF. CDR3 DNA: TGCAGCGTTGAAATGTTTGGGACAGGGGGCCTTCTGGATACGCAGTATTTT.

This clone was seen once. Written as DNA, the CDR3 is TGTGCCAGCAGCTTGGCACAGGGGCGGGACGAGCAGTACTTC. Its translation: CASSLAQGRDEQYF. The chain is built from TRBV5-4 and TRBJ2-7; 7 bases are shared with TRBD1. V lost 0 bases to trimming and J lost 5 bases; unmatched junction nucleotides: 5. The CDR3 runs 14 residues. Germline lookup yields CDR1 SGHNT and CDR2 YYREEE (reference sequence).

The chain employs TRBV18 and TRBJ1-6, with TRBD1 matching 11 bases. Germline loops: CDR1 KGHSH, CDR2 LQKENI. The J segment lost 8 bases and the V segment lost 2 bases, leaving 5 bases of the junction unmatched. CDR3 length: 16 residues. As DNA, the CDR3 is TGTGCCAGCTCACCAGGACAGGGGGCTCCGGATTCACCCCTCCACTTT. Translated, it gives CASSPGQGAPDSPLHF.

This rearrangement joins TRBV19 to TRBJ1-2; tentatively, D is TRBD1 (5 bases). Per germline, CDR1 LNHDA and CDR2 SQIVND (reference sequence). The CDR3 contains 14 residues. V was clipped by 6 bases and J by 3 bases, with 14 bases between them. The CDR3 coding sequence is TGTGCCAGTAGGAGACAGCCCCGGGACTATGGCTACACCTTC. Amino acid sequence: CASRRQPRDYGYTF. Together with reference TRBV19 and TRBJ1-2, the CDR3 gives the full variable domain: DGGITQSPKYLFRKEGQNVTLSCEQNLNHDAMYWYRQDPGQGLRLIYYSQIVNDFQKGDIAEGYSVSREKKESFPLTVTSAQKNPTAFYLCASRRQPRDYGYTFGSGTRLTVV.

The chain carries TRBV6-1 and TRBJ2-5, with 8 bases that match TRBD1. J gave up 4 bases and V 0 bases, and 4 bases lay outside the gene matches. Looked up from germline, CDR1 is MNHNS and CDR2 is SASEGT. There are 15 residues in the CDR3. Here the CDR3 DNA reads TGTGCCAGCAGTGAAGCTTCCAGGGGGCGAGAGACCCAGTACTTC. Translation: CASSEASRGRETQYF.

The genes are TRBV7-2 and TRBJ2-3; 8 nucleotides line up with TRBD2. Trimming at V came to 6 bases and at J to 4 bases, leaving 6 bases not matched to a gene. The CDR3 is made up of 14 amino acids. Germline CDR1 is SGHTA and CDR2 is FQGNSA. The CDR3 DNA reads as TGTGCCAGCAGGGCCGGGGGGGCCGCAGATACGCAGTATTTT. Encoded protein: CASRAGGAADTQYF.

This chain joins TRBV3-1 (or the pseudogene TRBV3-2) and TRBJ2-7, with 9 bases matching TRBD1. The J segment lost 5 bases and the V segment lost 4 bases, leaving 9 bases of the junction unmatched. Per the germline V gene, CDR1 is LGHDT and CDR2 is YNNKEL (reference sequence). The CDR3 contains 15 residues. CDR3 region: CASSLTGTGFHEQYF. The CDR3 bases are TGTGCCAGCAGCCTAACCGGGACAGGGTTCCACGAGCAGTACTTC.

This rearrangement joins TRBV19 to TRBJ1-1; 7 nucleotides match TRBD1. This CDR3 is built from 15 residues. The trim removed 4 bases at V and 1 base at J, leaving 6 bases unmatched. Per germline, CDR1 LNHDA and CDR2 SQIVND (reference sequence). The CDR3 region has the DNA TGTGCCAGTAGTAGAACCGGGACAGCGAACACTGAAGCTTTCTTT. This encodes CASSRTGTANTEAFF.

The chain uses TRBV4-2 and TRBJ1-2, with D possibly TRBD1 on 6 matching bases. Trimming shortened V by 1 base and J by 7 bases, and 19 bases separated the two germline ends. This CDR3 has 16 residues. The germline V gene has CDR1 LGHNA and CDR2 YNFKEQ. CDR3 nucleotides: TGTGCCAGCAGCCAAGTTGGGACACTGGAAAGCGGTGGCTACACCTTC. Amino acids: CASSQVGTLESGGYTF.

This chain uses TRBV18 with TRBJ1-2, with a weak D call TRBD1 (5 bases). Germline CDR1 KGHSH, CDR2 LQKENI. V was shortened by 3 bases and J by 3 bases, with 17 bases between the two germline ends. This CDR3 spans 16 amino acids. The CDR3 spells CASSPLLGQGDYGYTF. CDR3 DNA: TGTGCCAGCTCACCTCTGTTAGGTCAGGGTGACTATGGCTACACCTTC.

In DNA form, the CDR3 reads TGTGCCGCGGGGAGGGATTCCTACGAGCAGTACTTC. Its protein is CAAGRDSYEQYF. The chain has TRBV12-3 or TRBV12-4 and TRBJ2-7; 7 bases map to TRBD2. This CDR3 contains 12 residues. J lost 1 base, V lost 11 bases, and 5 bases had no gene match.

The chain is built from TRBV5-5 and TRBJ1-1; D perhaps matches TRBD1 (6 bases). Germline CDR1 reads SGHKS; CDR2 reads YYEKEE (reference sequence). The V and J ends lost 4 bases and 5 bases respectively, with 12 bases between them. The CDR3 is 13 amino acids. Here the CDR3 reads CASSLQGWTEAFF. For the CDR3, the DNA is TGTGCCAGCAGCCTACAGGGTTGGACTGAAGCTTTCTTT.

The chain joins TRBV29-1 to TRBJ2-5; D gene uncertain. The CDR3 spans 12 residues. Trimming stripped 3 bases from V and 5 bases from J, with 10 bases between. Germline V gives CDR1 SQVTM, CDR2 ANQGSEA. CDR3 sequence: CSVDRGAETQYF. In DNA, the CDR3 is TGCAGCGTTGATCGCGGAGCGGAGACCCAGTACTTC.

The chain joins TRBV6-5 to TRBJ2-7, with 8 bases identical to TRBD1. The V gene end was trimmed by 7 bases and the J gene end by 9 bases; junction bases not matched to a gene: 17. The CDR3 length is 15 residues. CDR1 is MNHEY and CDR2 is SVGAGI in the germline V gene. CDR3 protein: CASTRDRWSGNGQYF. CDR3 DNA: TGTGCCAGCACGAGGGACAGGTGGTCTGGGAATGGGCAGTACTTC.

The chain links TRBV5-1 to TRBJ2-1; TRBD2 matches at 7 bases. The CDR3 covers 13 residues. Per germline, CDR1 SGHRS and CDR2 YFSETQ. V lost 5 bases and J lost 9; bases outside the gene matches: 8. Here the CDR3 DNA reads TGCGCCAGCAGACCTCGGGGGGACGGTGAGCAGTTCTTC. It translates to CASRPRGDGEQFF. Supplemented by reference TRBV5-1 and TRBJ2-1, the full variable domain reads KAGVTQTPRYLIKTRGQQVTLSCSPISGHRSVSWYQQTPGQGLQFLFEYFSETQRNKGNFPGRFSGRQFSNSRSEMNVSTLELGDSALYLCASRPRGDGEQFFGPGTRLTVL.